What follows are 9 T cell receptor beta chains derived from one specimen sequenced in a study of human T cells and chemical hapten exposure. Time point in this sample: patch test 1, 2 weeks after DPC sensitization. Regarding treatment: therapeutic diphenylcyclopropenone sensitization with weekly scalp DPC. Unfractionated whole blood yielded total RNA. TCRdb reprocessed the RACE reads via MiXCR and lists one record per CDR3 protein. The sample holds approximately 52,000 distinct CDR3 sequences; roughly 11% are singletons and the top ten take roughly 1.8%. The sequencing used whole blood, collected in connection with sensitization to the hapten diphenylcyclopropenone (DPC). Receptor source: a woman aged 40 to 50 with alopecia areata. Some clones in this sample may be carry-over from other donors' samples.

This clonotype was seen a few times. The rearrangement uses TRBV28 and TRBJ2-2, with 8 bases lining up with TRBD1. There are 15 residues in the CDR3. Germline V gene lookup returns CDR1 MDHEN and CDR2 SYDVKM. V gave up 7 bases and J gave up 4 bases; unmatched junction bases: 8. The CDR3 loop is CASTPGTGGTGELFF. The CDR3, as DNA: TGTGCCAGCACCCCCGGGACAGGAGGCACCGGGGAGCTGTTTTTT.

This clonotype was counted only a few times. This sequence joins TRBV7-9 and TRBJ2-3; D is perhaps TRBD1 (5 bases). The V gene lost 6 bases and the J gene lost 3 bases, with 13 bases spanning the gap. CDR1 and CDR2 from the germline V gene are SEHNR and FQNEAQ (reference sequence). The CDR3 extends over 14 amino acids. CDR3 residues: CASSLDTRTDTQYF. CDR3 DNA: TGTGCCAGCAGTTTGGACACCCGTACAGATACGCAGTATTTT.

This clonotype has just a few counts. The chain uses TRBV6-5 and TRBJ2-6, with D hard to call. The V end lost 6 bases, the J end lost 0 bases, and 9 bases lay between the germline ends. Germline CDR1 MNHEY, CDR2 SVGAGI. The CDR3 spans 15 residues. CDR3 in DNA: TGTGCCAGCAGCCCCGATCACTCTGGGGCCAACGTCCTGACTTTC. Amino acids: CASSPDHSGANVLTF.

This clonotype was counted only a few times. The rearrangement joins TRBV20-1 to TRBJ2-7, with TRBD1 identical over 7 bases. Per germline, CDR1 DFQATT and CDR2 SNEGSKA (reference sequence). J gave up 4 bases and V 2 bases, and 5 bases lay outside the gene matches. There are 13 residues in the CDR3. CDR3 sequence: CSARSGTEYEQYF. CDR3 in DNA: TGCAGTGCTAGATCCGGGACAGAATACGAGCAGTACTTC.

This clonotype was seen at least ten times. The rearrangement uses TRBV29-1 and TRBJ2-5, with a tentative D call TRBD2 (6 bases). Germline CDR1 is SQVTM and CDR2 is ANQGSEA. CDR3 length equals 14 residues. V gave up 3 bases and J gave up 7 bases, with 18 bases separating them. CDR3 residues: CSVDSQGGTGTQYF. CDR3 nucleotide sequence: TGCAGCGTTGATTCGCAGGGAGGTACGGGGACCCAGTACTTC.

This clonotype has more than one count but fewer than ten. The chain is built from TRBV6-5 and TRBJ2-2; D gene ambiguous. Trimming pared 6 bases from V and 0 bases from J, leaving 8 bases between. The germline V gene has CDR1 MNHEY and CDR2 SVGAGI. This CDR3 contains 14 residues. As DNA, the CDR3 is TGTGCCAGCAGCCGACAAACGAACACCGGGGAGCTGTTTTTT. This sequence encodes CASSRQTNTGELFF.

This clonotype was seen ten or more times. The rearrangement uses TRBV4-1 and TRBJ2-7; a possible D gene is TRBD2 (5 bases). Deletions cut 3 bases from V and 0 bases from J, with 15 bases between. CDR3 length: 16 amino acids. CDR1 and CDR2 (germline): MGHRA, YSYEKL. In DNA form, the CDR3 reads TGCGCCAGCAGCCAGCGCGCCGACGGGAACTCCTACGAGCAGTACTTC. Protein product: CASSQRADGNSYEQYF.

The sample holds a few counts of this clonotype. The chain joins TRBV3-1 to TRBJ2-1, with 9 nucleotides matching TRBD2. CDR3 length: 17 residues. CDR1 and CDR2 (germline): LGHDT, YNNKEL (reference sequence). The junction had 12 bases not matched to a gene; V was cut back by 3 bases and J by 6 bases. CDR3 DNA sequence: TGTGCCAGCAGCCATTTAAGGATGGTAGCGGGAGTCAATGAGCAGTTCTTC. Translation: CASSHLRMVAGVNEQFF.

This chain uses TRBV6-2 or TRBV6-3 with TRBJ1-6; D unresolved. The CDR3 contains 13 residues. Trimming shortened V by 7 bases and J by 3 bases, and 7 bases separated the two germline ends. CDR1 is MNHEY, CDR2 SVGEGT, per germline. CDR3 protein: CASTEYYNSPLHF. DNA for the CDR3: TGTGCCAGCACCGAATACTATAATTCACCCCTCCACTTT.